This T cell receptor beta chain was profiled in a study of cytomegalovirus exposure and HLA in healthy donors (dated by TCRdb to 2017 to 2019). Some background on the complete study: A later analysis indicated that the 120 or so validation repertoires were generated on the platform also employed for the approximately 700 repertoires of the first cohort. The study aimed to test whether signatures of past pathogen exposure could be identified by cataloging public T cell receptors. Along with the approximately 700-subject first cohort, a separate validation cohort of 120 different subjects was used. To predict cytomegalovirus infection status, the study combined high-throughput TCR immunosequencing, statistical association of individual TCRs with disease status, and machine learning. What the authors observed across the whole study: The study listed 150 to 200 TCR beta chains as associated with cytomegalovirus. A later analysis lacked HLA typing for the validation cohort, so it scored co-occurrence in that cohort across all 130 or so repertoires. In vitro tests confirmed that a few of the cytomegalovirus-associated TCR beta chains recognize cytomegalovirus antigens. Of the cluster scores, approximately 95% were above 0 in a later analysis, which found that TCRs clustered in the first cohort also tended to co-occur in the approximately 110 validation repertoires. Most TCR sequences were observed very rarely across donors, whereas some public TCRs were present in many individuals. In both the original and validation cohorts, the classifier was reported to diagnose cytomegalovirus status with high specificity and sensitivity. According to the authors, the approach could potentially be generalized to other disease states and immunological phenotypes.

Worth noting for this clone: Its antigen is not yet known. The sample holds no much larger clone one base away, and base qualities are not on file.

Donors formed part of the validation cohort, which comprised over a hundred subjects and was distinct from the first cohort of 670 or so subjects. Library prep was done by the immunoSEQ multiplex PCR assay. The study's own analysis went as follows. A statistical classification framework was developed to diagnose cytomegalovirus status using the catalog of TCR beta chain sequences. Sourced from immuneACCESS, this table was stored by TCRdb with only in-frame sequences that have V and J called. A share of the clones is absent; for the studies checked, an unresolved V gene accounts for under half, and the remainder has no known explanation. Clonal size and the V and J genes are those of that table, whereas D and trimming came from the DNA. This sample lists under 250,000 clones; 80% to 95% were detected once. The ten largest clones add up to around 1.1% of the sample. Compared with germline, V lacks 4 bases and J lacks 0 bases; bases without a gene match: 5. Its CDR3 holds 15 amino acids, cysteine through phenylalanine. Left in the record is the CDR3 DNA by itself, 45 bases read in frame from the first base. CDR1 and CDR2 are read off the germline V gene as MGHRA and YSYEKL.

This chain joins TRBV4-1 to TRBJ1-1; 7 junctional bases match TRBD1. The sample was PBMCs. This clonotype was sampled from a woman under 30 in good health and CMV-seronegative. The CDR3 protein sequence reads: CASSPRDSMNTEAFF. The bases are TGCGCCAGCAGCCCCCGGGACAGCATGAACACTGAAGCTTTCTTT.